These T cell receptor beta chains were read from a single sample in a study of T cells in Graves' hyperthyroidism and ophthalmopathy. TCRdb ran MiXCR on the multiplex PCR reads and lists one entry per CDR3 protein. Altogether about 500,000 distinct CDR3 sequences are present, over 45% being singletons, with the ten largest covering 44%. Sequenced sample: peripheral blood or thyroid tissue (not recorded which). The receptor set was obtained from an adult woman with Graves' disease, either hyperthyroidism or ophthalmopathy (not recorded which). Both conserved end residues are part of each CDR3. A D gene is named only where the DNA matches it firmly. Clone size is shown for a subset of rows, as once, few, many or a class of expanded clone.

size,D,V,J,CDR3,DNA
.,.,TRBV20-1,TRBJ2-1,CSQAEHNEQFF,TGCAGCCAGGCTGAACACAATGAGCAGTTCTTC
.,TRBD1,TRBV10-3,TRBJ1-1,CAIRGGQVDTEAFF,TGTGCCATCAGGGGAGGACAGGTGGACACTGAAGCTTTCTTT
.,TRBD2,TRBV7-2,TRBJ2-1,CASSLIRLAGGPSYNEQFF,TGTGCCAGCAGCTTAATCAGACTAGCGGGAGGGCCCTCCTACAATGAGCAGTTCTTC
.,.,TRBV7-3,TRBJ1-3,CASSFPGGPGNTIYF,TGTGCCAGCAGCTTCCCGGGAGGACCTGGAAACACCATATATTTT
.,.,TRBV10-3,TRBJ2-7,CAISEPGVSEQYF,TGTGCCATCAGTGAGCCGGGGGTGAGCGAGCAGTACTTC
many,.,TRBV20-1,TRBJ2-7,CSARKRLNSYEQYF,TGCAGTGCTAGAAAGCGTCTAAACTCCTACGAGCAGTACTTC
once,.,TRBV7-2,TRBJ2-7,CASSSYGGATYF,TGTGCCAGCAGCTCCTACGGGGGCGCGACGTACTTC
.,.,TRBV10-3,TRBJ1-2,CASSEGDANYGYTF,TGTGCCAGCAGCGAGGGGGATGCTAACTATGGCTACACCTTC
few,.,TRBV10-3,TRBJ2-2,CATQGDTGELFF,TGTGCCACGCAAGGGGATACCGGGGAGCTGTTTTTT
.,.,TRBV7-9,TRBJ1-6,CASSFVLRVFGNSPLHF,TGTGCCAGCAGTTTCGTCCTCCGGGTCTTTGGAAATTCACCCCTCCACTTT
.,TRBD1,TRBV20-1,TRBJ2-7,CSATGQASYEQYF,TGCAGTGCTACTGGACAGGCAAGCTACGAGCAGTACTTC
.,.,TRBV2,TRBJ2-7,CASSEQLRAQYF,TGTGCCAGCAGTGAACAGCTGAGAGCGCAGTACTTC
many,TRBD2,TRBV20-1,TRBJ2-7,CSASGGRSDYEQYF,TGCAGTGCTAGTGGCGGGAGAAGTGACTACGAGCAGTACTTC
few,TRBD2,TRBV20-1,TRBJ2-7,CSAGGAGGSHEQYF,TGCAGTGCTGGTGGAGCGGGAGGTTCCCACGAGCAGTACTTC
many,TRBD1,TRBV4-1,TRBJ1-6,CASSLGTGGRNSPLHF,TGCGCCAGCAGCCTCGGGACAGGGGGCCGTAATTCACCCCTCCACTTT
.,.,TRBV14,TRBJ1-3,CASSPGRAFSGNTIYF,TGTGCCAGCAGCCCTGGGAGAGCCTTCTCTGGAAACACCATATATTTT
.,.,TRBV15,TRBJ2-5,CATSRGVETQYF,TGTGCCACCAGCAGAGGTGTCGAGACCCAGTACTTC
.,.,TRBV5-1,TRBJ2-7,CASSHTFDYERYF,TGCGCCAGCAGCCATACCTTCGACTACGAGCGGTACTTC
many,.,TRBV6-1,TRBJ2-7,CASSDGDYEQYF,TGTGCCAGCAGTGACGGGGACTACGAGCAGTACTTC
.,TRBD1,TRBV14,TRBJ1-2,CASSHRTGDDGYTF,TGTGCCAGCAGCCACCGGACAGGGGACGATGGCTACACCTTC
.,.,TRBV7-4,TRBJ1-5,CASSFDRAPNQPQHF,TGTGCCAGCAGCTTTGATAGGGCCCCCAATCAGCCCCAGCATTTT
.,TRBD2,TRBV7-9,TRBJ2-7,CASGLAGAVTYEQYF,TGTGCCAGCGGCTTAGCGGGGGCAGTGACCTACGAGCAGTACTTC
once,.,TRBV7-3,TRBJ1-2,CASSLTSSGRANYGYTF,TGTGCCAGCAGCTTAACGAGCTCGGGGAGAGCTAACTATGGCTACACCTTC
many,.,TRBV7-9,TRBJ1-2,CASSSTVDYGYTF,TGTGCCAGCAGCTCGACAGTCGACTATGGCTACACCTTC
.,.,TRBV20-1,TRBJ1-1,CSARDPRTTEAFF,TGCAGTGCTAGAGATCCCCGGACGACGGAGGCTTTCTTT
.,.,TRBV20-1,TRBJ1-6,CSASGGRLSSNSPLHF,TGCAGTGCTAGTGGGGGACGACTTTCCTCTAATTCACCCCTCCACTTT
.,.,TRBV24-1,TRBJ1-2,CATSDLWEAGYTF,TGTGCCACCAGTGATTTGTGGGAAGCTGGCTACACCTTC
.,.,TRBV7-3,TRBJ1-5,CASRPDTHNQPQHF,TGTGCCAGCAGACCCGACACCCACAATCAGCCCCAGCATTTT
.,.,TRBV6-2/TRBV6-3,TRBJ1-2,CASSYSNRGAGGYTF,TGTGCCAGCAGTTACTCGAACCGGGGCGCAGGTGGCTACACCTTC
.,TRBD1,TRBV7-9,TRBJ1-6,CASTRDSRGRVSSPLHF,TGTGCCAGCACCCGGGACAGCCGGGGGAGGGTGTCTTCACCCCTCCACTTT
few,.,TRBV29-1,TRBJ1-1,CSVDLPNTEAFF,TGCAGCGTTGACCTACCGAACACTGAAGCTTTCTTT
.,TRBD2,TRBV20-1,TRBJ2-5,CSAKGTSGEQETQYF,TGCAGTGCTAAGGGGACTAGCGGAGAACAAGAGACCCAGTACTTC
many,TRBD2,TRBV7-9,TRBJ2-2,CASSLGGDRIGELFF,TGTGCCAGCAGCCTCGGGGGGGATCGTATAGGGGAGCTGTTTTTT
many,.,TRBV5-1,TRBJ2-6,CASSPGQGLFSGANVLTF,TGCGCCAGCAGTCCGGGGCAAGGCCTTTTCTCTGGGGCCAACGTCCTGACTTTC
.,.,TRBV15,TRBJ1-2,CATSRDKGSYGYTF,TGTGCCACCAGCAGAGATAAGGGGAGCTATGGCTACACCTTC
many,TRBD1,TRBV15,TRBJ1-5,CATSRTDRGSNQPQHF,TGTGCCACCAGCAGAACGGACAGGGGTTCGAATCAGCCCCAGCATTTT
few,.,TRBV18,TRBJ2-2,CASSRDSRTGELFF,TGTGCCAGCTCTCGGGACTCCCGCACCGGGGAGCTGTTTTTT
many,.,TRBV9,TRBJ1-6,CASSGGPAGSRSPLHF,TGTGCCAGCAGCGGAGGTCCGGCGGGGTCTAGATCACCCCTCCACTTT
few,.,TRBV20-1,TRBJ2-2,CSARGGWLANTGELFF,TGCAGTGCTAGGGGGGGTTGGCTAGCGAACACCGGGGAGCTGTTTTTT
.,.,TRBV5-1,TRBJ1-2,CASSSQGREYGYTF,TGCGCCAGCAGCTCCCAGGGCAGGGAGTATGGCTACACCTTC
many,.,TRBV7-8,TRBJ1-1,CASSLLEETEAFF,TGTGCCAGCAGCTTACTCGAGGAGACTGAAGCTTTCTTT
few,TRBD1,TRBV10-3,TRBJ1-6,CASSNGQGLALHF,TGTGCCAGCAGTAACGGACAGGGTCTGGCCCTCCACTTT
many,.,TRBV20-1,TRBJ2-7,CSATGDFHYEQYF,TGCAGTGCCACCGGGGACTTCCACTACGAGCAGTACTTC
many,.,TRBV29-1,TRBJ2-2,CSVVMGGTGELFF,TGCAGCGTTGTCATGGGGGGCACCGGGGAGCTGTTTTTT
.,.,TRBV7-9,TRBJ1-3,CASSSSSGSSGNTIYF,TGTGCCAGCAGCTCGTCTAGCGGGAGCTCTGGAAACACCATATATTTT
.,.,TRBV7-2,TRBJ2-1,CASSLHDSYNEQFF,TGTGCCAGCAGCCTGCATGACTCCTACAATGAGCAGTTCTTC
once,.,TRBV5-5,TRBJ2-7,CASSPAPVGYEQYF,TGTGCCAGCAGCCCAGCGCCGGTCGGGTACGAGCAGTACTTC
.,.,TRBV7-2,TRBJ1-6,CASSQGTALRDSPLHF,TGTGCCAGCAGCCAAGGGACGGCCCTTAGGGATTCACCCCTCCACTTT
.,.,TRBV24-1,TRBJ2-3,CATSEAGLPITDTQYF,TGTGCCACCAGTGAGGCGGGGCTTCCGATCACAGATACGCAGTATTTT
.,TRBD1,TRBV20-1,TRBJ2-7,CSARGQGAREQYF,TGCAGTGCTAGGGGACAGGGGGCGCGGGAGCAGTACTTC
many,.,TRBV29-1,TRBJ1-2,CSVGGGNYGYTF,TGCAGCGTTGGGGGGGGTAACTATGGCTACACCTTC
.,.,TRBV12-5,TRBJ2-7,CASGLGDGKQYF,TGTGCTAGTGGTTTGGGGGACGGTAAGCAGTACTTC
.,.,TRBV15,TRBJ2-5,CATSKKERETQYF,TGTGCCACCAGCAAAAAGGAGCGGGAGACCCAGTACTTC
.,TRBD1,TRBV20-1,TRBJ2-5,CSAKGGSGTEETQYF,TGCAGTGCTAAGGGTGGCTCCGGGACAGAAGAGACCCAGTACTTC
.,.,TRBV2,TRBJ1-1,CASSWSRASHTEAFF,TGTGCCAGCAGTTGGAGCCGGGCGAGTCACACTGAAGCTTTCTTT
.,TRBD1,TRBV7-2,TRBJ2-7,CASSSGTGGFSEQYF,TGTGCCAGCAGCTCAGGGACAGGGGGCTTCAGCGAGCAGTACTTC
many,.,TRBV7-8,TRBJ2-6,CASRASGANVLTF,TGTGCCAGCAGGGCGTCTGGGGCCAACGTCCTGACTTTC
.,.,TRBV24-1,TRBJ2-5,CATSSPSGDGETQYF,TGTGCCACCAGTTCCCCTTCCGGGGATGGAGAGACCCAGTACTTC
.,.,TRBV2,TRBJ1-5,CASSARPQGNSNQPQHF,TGTGCCAGCAGTGCTAGACCACAGGGAAATAGCAATCAGCCCCAGCATTTT